The rows below give T cell receptor beta chains drawn from one sample of a study of STAT3 mutations in large granular lymphocyte leukemia. Sequencing was performed with immunoSEQ multiplex PCR; in TCRdb, only in-frame clones are kept and a portion is missing. Seen here are around 10,000 clones, around nine tenths observed once, and the top ten hold more than 35%. The sequencing sample was made of peripheral blood mononuclear cells. The source is a man in his 60s with T-cell large granular lymphocyte leukemia. Some clones in this sample may be carry-over from other donors' samples. The CDR3 runs from the conserved cysteine through the conserved F or W. D genes are given only for firm matches. Clone size, where shown, is once, few, many, or a class for clones that have expanded.

CDR3 DNA	CDR3 protein	D gene	V gene	J gene	clone size	CDR3 length
TGTGCCAGCTCACCGACAGGGGGCTCGGACACTGAAGCTTTCTTT	CASSPTGGSDTEAFF	TRBD1	TRBV18	TRBJ1-1	few	15
TGTGCCAGCAGCTCTAGGACTAGCGGGAAAGCCTACGAGCAGTACTTC	CASSSRTSGKAYEQYF	TRBD2	TRBV7-6	TRBJ2-7	.	16
TGTGCCAGCTCACCCACTAGCGGATTCTCCTACGAGCAGTACTTC	CASSPTSGFSYEQYF	TRBD2	TRBV18	TRBJ2-7	.	15
TGCGCCAGCAGCCAGGAACAGGGTTACACTGAAGCTTTCTTT	CASSQEQGYTEAFF	.	TRBV4-3	TRBJ1-1	.	14
TGTGCCAGCAGCTCGGACAGCCCCGGGTACGAGCAGTACTTC	CASSSDSPGYEQYF	.	TRBV7-9	TRBJ2-7	.	14
TGTGCCTTTATACAGGGAGGGGGCACTGAAGCTTTCTTT	CAFIQGGGTEAFF	.	TRBV30	TRBJ1-1	once	13
TGTGCCAGCAGCTTACCTATAGCGGACGGGGGGGAGCAGTACTTC	CASSLPIADGGEQYF	TRBD2	TRBV7-9	TRBJ2-7	.	15
TGTGCCAGCAGTTGGGACGAGAGCACTGAAGCTTTCTTT	CASSWDESTEAFF	.	TRBV27	TRBJ1-1	.	13
TGTGCCAGTAGTATTGCCCCAACCAGGGGCTACACCTTC	CASSIAPTRGYTF	.	TRBV19	TRBJ1-2	few	13
TGTGCCAGCAGTTTATCCAGGGCCTATGGCTACACCTTC	CASSLSRAYGYTF	.	TRBV28	TRBJ1-2	.	13
TGTGCCAGCAGCGGGTGGGGACAGGGGGCTTCTGGGGAGCAGTACTTC	CASSGWGQGASGEQYF	TRBD1	TRBV7-2	TRBJ2-7	.	16
TGTGCCAGCAGGATAGGGGGGCTTTTCTCTGGGGCCAACGTCCTGACTTTC	CASRIGGLFSGANVLTF	.	TRBV7-2	TRBJ2-6	.	17
TGCGCCAGCAGCCATCAGGACAACGCGAACACTGAAGCTTTCTTT	CASSHQDNANTEAFF	.	TRBV4-3	TRBJ1-1	.	15
TGTGCCAGCAGCACGGAGGGCCTAACAGATACGCAGTATTTT	CASSTEGLTDTQYF	.	TRBV7-9	TRBJ2-3	.	14
TGTGCCAGCAGCTTAGGGCAAGGATTCACAGATACGCAGTATTTT	CASSLGQGFTDTQYF	.	TRBV7-8	TRBJ2-3	.	15
TGCGCCAGCAGCTTGACGGGCCAAAAGGCTCAGCCCCAGCATTTT	CASSLTGQKAQPQHF	.	TRBV5-1	TRBJ1-5	.	15
TGTGCCAGCAGTCTCCAGGGGCGGGTACGGGGTGAAAAACTGTTTTTT	CASSLQGRVRGEKLFF	.	TRBV27	TRBJ1-4	once	16
TGTGCCAGCTCACCTCCCGGGACTAGCGTTTCGAATGAGCAGTTCTTC	CASSPPGTSVSNEQFF	TRBD2	TRBV18	TRBJ2-1	.	16
TGTGCCAGCAGCTTTTCCAGGGGGGTCACTGAAGCTTTCTTT	CASSFSRGVTEAFF	TRBD1	TRBV5-4	TRBJ1-1	.	14
TGCGCCAGCTCGGGGGGGGACAGGGGTTCAACTGAAGCTTTCTTT	CASSGGDRGSTEAFF	TRBD1	TRBV5-1	TRBJ1-1	.	15
TGTGCCAGCTCACCCGGAGTTAACTATGGCTACACCTTC	CASSPGVNYGYTF	.	TRBV18	TRBJ1-2	.	13
TGTGCCAGCTCACCTTCCCGTTCCGAGGGGGGCACTGAAGCTTTCTTT	CASSPSRSEGGTEAFF	.	TRBV18	TRBJ1-1	once	16
TGTGCCAGCAGCCCGGGGGCAGGTTCCACAGATACGCAGTATTTT	CASSPGAGSTDTQYF	.	TRBV5-4	TRBJ2-3	.	15
TGTGCCAGCAGCCTGGGAAGCTCTCAAAACACTGAAGCTTTCTTT	CASSLGSSQNTEAFF	.	TRBV7-2	TRBJ1-1	.	15
TGTGCCAGCAGTTTATGGGGCGGGAGGCGGGATACGCAGTATTTT	CASSLWGGRRDTQYF	TRBD2	TRBV28	TRBJ2-3	.	15
TGTGCCAGCAGCGTCGACATAGGGGGATCTGAAGCTTTCTTT	CASSVDIGGSEAFF	.	TRBV9	TRBJ1-1	.	14
TGCGCCAGCAGCGCCGGACTAGCGGTGTACAATGAGCAGTTCTTC	CASSAGLAVYNEQFF	TRBD2	TRBV4-1	TRBJ2-1	.	15
TGTGCCAGCAGTTTACGTCTCAATGAGCAGTTCTTC	CASSLRLNEQFF	.	TRBV28	TRBJ2-1	.	12
TGTGCCTGGAGTGTGGGACTAGCACTCTACGAGCAGTACTTC	CAWSVGLALYEQYF	TRBD2	TRBV30	TRBJ2-7	.	14
TGTGCCTGGAGTGTACTTTTAAATCAGCCCCAGCATTTT	CAWSVLLNQPQHF	.	TRBV30	TRBJ1-5	few	13
TGTGCCAGCAGCCGAGAACAGGGGGCGATGCAAGCTAACTCCTACGAGCAGTACTTC	CASSREQGAMQANSYEQYF	TRBD1	TRBV4-2	TRBJ2-7	.	19
TGCGCCAGCAGCTTGGCATTCACAGGCGGGGAAGAGCAGTACTTC	CASSLAFTGGEEQYF	.	TRBV5-1	TRBJ2-7	.	15
TGTGCCAGCTCACCAAGCGGGTCTGTAGGAGAAAAACTGTTTTTT	CASSPSGSVGEKLFF	.	TRBV18	TRBJ1-4	.	15
TGTGCCAGTAACTCCGGGCCGGGTTATCAGCCCCAGCATTTT	CASNSGPGYQPQHF	.	TRBV19	TRBJ1-5	.	14
TGTGCCAGCAGCTCTCAGAACACTGAAGCTTTCTTT	CASSSQNTEAFF	.	TRBV7-9	TRBJ1-1	.	12
TGTGCCAGCAGCTTGGTGGGAGGGCCTGAGGAGCAGTACTTC	CASSLVGGPEEQYF	TRBD2	TRBV7-9	TRBJ2-7	few	14
TGTGCCAGCGGGACCGTGGCCGAGCAGTACTTC	CASGTVAEQYF	.	TRBV25-1	TRBJ2-7	.	11
TGTGCCAGCAGCCCGTTCCTTTGGACTAGCGGGAGGGATCCTTGGGCCTTC	CASSPFLWTSGRDPWAF	TRBD2	TRBV28	TRBJ2-4	.	17
TGTGCCAGCAGTCTTCGGGGGTCGTATCAGCCCCAGCATTTT	CASSLRGSYQPQHF	.	TRBV6-5	TRBJ1-5	.	14
TGTGCCAGCTCACCACCGGGACTAGCGGGAGACAATGAGCAGTTCTTC	CASSPPGLAGDNEQFF	TRBD2	TRBV18	TRBJ2-1	once	16
TGTGCCAGTTTTATTCCCCGGCACAGGGGCCACGAGCAGTACTTC	CASFIPRHRGHEQYF	.	TRBV21-1	TRBJ2-7	few	15
TGTGCCAGCAGCCGTGACAGGGGCCCCTACGAGCAGTACTTC	CASSRDRGPYEQYF	TRBD1	TRBV7-2	TRBJ2-7	.	14